Below, 22 T cell receptor beta chains from the same sample are listed, as sequenced in a study of cytomegalovirus exposure and HLA in healthy donors (dated 2017 in TCRdb). The library was made by the immunoSEQ multiplex PCR assay. This is the immuneACCESS table as TCRdb keeps it, with only in-frame sequences that have V and J called. A part of the clones is gone; compared with another copy, unresolved V genes explain less than half, and the rest is unexplained. This sample gives 100,000 to 150,000 clones in total; about 94% of them show up just once. The ten largest make up around 1.3% of the sample. Source material: PBMCs. These receptors originate from a woman younger than 30 in good health and CMV-seronegative.

V usage is TRBV7-9 and J usage is TRBJ2-7; possibly TRBD1 for D (6 bases). This CDR3 contains 15 residues. V was trimmed by 3 bases and J by 4 bases, leaving 16 bases between them. The germline CDR1 and CDR2 sequences are SEHNR and FQNEAQ (reference sequence). CDR3 region: CASSFPTGPQYEQYF. The DNA for the CDR3 is TGTGCCAGCAGCTTCCCGACAGGACCCCAATACGAGCAGTACTTC.

This clone has only one observation. The CDR3 loop reads CARRASSGNTIYF. In nucleotides, the CDR3 is TGTGCCAGAAGAGCATCTTCCGGAAACACCATATATTTT. The genes are TRBV21-1 and TRBJ1-3. TRBV21-1 is described as a pseudogene. The CDR3 spans 13 residues.

This rearrangement joins TRBV5-1 to TRBJ1-2, with no clear D. The CDR3 extends over 13 amino acids. Germline CDR1 is SGHRS and CDR2 is YFSETQ. V lost 4 bases to trimming and J lost 4 bases, with 11 bases between them. CDR3: CASSPRAGYGYTF. The CDR3 DNA sequence: TGCGCCAGCAGCCCAAGGGCGGGCTATGGCTACACCTTC.

The rearrangement links TRBV5-6 to TRBJ2-5, with 7 bases aligning to TRBD1. The CDR3 has 16 residues. V gave up 4 bases and J gave up 6 bases; unmatched junction bases: 15. Germline V gene lookup returns CDR1 SGHDT and CDR2 YYEEEE. CDR3 nucleotides: TGTGCCAGCAGCCCCCAGAGACAGGGAAGGGTAAAGACCCAGTACTTC. This gives the protein CASSPQRQGRVKTQYF.

CDR3 region: CASSALTGEGTDTQYF. The DNA of the CDR3 is TGCGCCAGCAGCGCCCTGACAGGGGAGGGCACAGATACGCAGTATTTT. The chain couples TRBV5-1 to TRBJ2-3; 8 nucleotides line up with TRBD1. This CDR3 comprises 16 residues. CDR1 is SGHRS, CDR2 YFSETQ, per germline. V gave up 4 bases and J gave up 1 base; unmatched junction bases: 8.

Many counts were recorded for this clone. The J gene is TRBJ2-7, the V gene TRBV13; possible D gene TRBD1, 6 bases. This CDR3 is 14 amino acids long. Trimming cost V 5 bases and J 0 bases, with 11 bases left between them. CDR1 and CDR2 (germline): PRHDT, FYEKMQ (reference sequence). The CDR3 bases are TGTGCCAGCAGCGCATCGGGACACTCCTACGAGCAGTACTTC. This codes for CASSASGHSYEQYF.

The genes are TRBV7-2 and TRBJ1-4; TRBD1 is a possible D gene (6 bases). The CDR3 covers 17 residues. Trimming removed 5 bases at V and 8 bases at J, with 24 bases between. Per the germline V gene, CDR1 is SGHTA and CDR2 is FQGNSA. CDR3 region: CASSLTILDRLGEKLFF. The CDR3 DNA sequence: TGTGCCAGCAGCCTAACGATCCTGGACAGACTGGGAGAAAAACTGTTTTTT.

The rearrangement joins TRBV7-2 to TRBJ2-4, with D perhaps matching TRBD1 (5 bases). This CDR3 is built from 14 residues. Germline V lookup: CDR1 SGHTA, CDR2 FQGNSA. V was clipped by 8 bases and J by 3 bases, with 14 bases between them. CDR3 in DNA: TGTGCCAGCCCCCAGGGTAGGGGCAAAAACATTCAGTACTTC. This codes for CASPQGRGKNIQYF.

This rearrangement joins TRBV30 to TRBJ2-7; the match to TRBD2 covers 7 bases. V was pared by 1 base and J by 4 bases, with 4 bases of the junction left unmatched. CDR1 and CDR2 from the germline V gene are GTSNPN and SVGIG (reference sequence). The CDR3 loop spans 13 amino acids. For the CDR3, the DNA is TGTGCCTGGAGTGCAAGCGGGGCATACGAGCAGTACTTC. This encodes CAWSASGAYEQYF.

The count of this clone is one. The V call is TRBV7-9, the J call TRBJ2-7; possible D gene TRBD2, 5 bases. CDR1 SEHNR and CDR2 FQNEAQ come from the germline V gene (reference sequence). Trimming cost V 1 base and J 3 bases, with 16 bases left between them. CDR3 length: 16 residues. CDR3 in amino acids: CASSLGSSTGVYEQYF. CDR3 bases: TGTGCCAGCAGCTTAGGTTCCTCGACCGGGGTCTACGAGCAGTACTTC.

J is TRBJ1-1 and V is TRBV28, with TRBD1 as a possible D gene (6 bases). V was shortened by 6 bases and J by 1 base, with 15 bases between the two germline ends. CDR1 MDHEN and CDR2 SYDVKM come from the germline V gene. This CDR3 is built from 15 residues. CDR3 protein: CASSEYGTPNTEAFF. CDR3 in DNA: TGTGCCAGCAGCGAGTACGGGACACCGAACACTGAAGCTTTCTTT. The full variable domain, rest sourced from reference TRBV28 and TRBJ1-1, is DVKVTQSSRYLVKRTGEKVFLECVQDMDHENMFWYRQDPGLGLRLIYFSYDVKMKEKGDIPEGYSVSREKKERFSLILESASTNQTSMYLCASSEYGTPNTEAFFGQGTRLTVV.

For the CDR3, the DNA is TGTGCCTGGAGGCTAGCGGGGGATAACACCGGGGAGCTGTTTTTT. Its translation: CAWRLAGDNTGELFF. The genes are TRBV30 and TRBJ2-2, with TRBD2 matching over 10 bases. Germline trimming cut 3 bases from V and 2 bases from J; bases unmatched to any gene: 3. Per germline, CDR1 GTSNPN and CDR2 SVGIG (reference sequence). The CDR3 spans 15 residues.

This chain connects TRBV7-3 to TRBJ2-2, with D tentatively TRBD2 (6 bases). The ends were cut back, 2 bases at V and 7 bases at J, with 17 bases in the middle. Germline lookup yields CDR1 SGHTA and CDR2 FQGTGA. CDR3 length: 16 amino acids. In DNA, the CDR3 is TGTGCCAGCAGCTTACAGTTGGGTGGTAGCGGCGGGGAGCTGTTTTTT. This gives the protein CASSLQLGGSGGELFF.

V is TRBV5-8 and J is TRBJ1-2; TRBD1 agrees at 10 bases. Per the germline V gene, CDR1 is SGHTS and CDR2 is YDEGEE. Trimming cost V 5 bases and J 5 bases; bases outside gene matches: 9. This CDR3 contains 15 residues. CDR3 region: CASSPGTGDGYGYTF. The CDR3 DNA reads TGTGCCAGCAGTCCCGGGACAGGGGATGGGTATGGCTACACCTTC.

The chain uses TRBV5-5 and TRBJ1-1; D remains unclear. CDR1 is SGHKS and CDR2 is YYEKEE in the germline V gene (reference sequence). The V gene lost 4 bases and the J gene lost 11 bases, with 15 bases spanning the gap. This CDR3 is built from 12 residues. In DNA form, the CDR3 reads TGTGCCAGCAGCGAGCCCAGAGCGTTCGCTTTCTTT. This sequence encodes CASSEPRAFAFF.

This chain joins TRBV27 and TRBJ2-1, with D perhaps TRBD1 (5 bases). Germline CDR1 is MNHEY and CDR2 is SMNVEV (reference sequence). Trimming removed 7 bases from V and 7 bases from J, with 23 bases in between. This CDR3 spans 16 amino acids. Written as DNA, the CDR3 is TGTGCCAGCACCCCCGCGGATTGGGGCTTGAGGAATGAGCAGTTCTTC. Its translation is CASTPADWGLRNEQFF.

The V and J genes are TRBV9 and TRBJ1-4; D is perhaps TRBD1 (6 bases). CDR3 length: 16 residues. Trimming stripped 4 bases from V and 1 base from J, with 14 bases between. Germline loops: CDR1 SGDLS, CDR2 YYNGEE. The CDR3 bases are TGTGCCAGCAGCCGCTCACAGGGAGTAACTAATGAAAAACTGTTTTTT. Translated: CASSRSQGVTNEKLFF.

This chain links TRBV10-3 with TRBJ2-7, with D possibly TRBD1 on 6 matching bases. This CDR3 spans 14 amino acids. V lost 4 bases and J 3 bases, leaving 13 bases between the germline ends. Germline CDR1 is ENHRY and CDR2 is SYGVKD. The CDR3: CAISGARGSYEQYF. Here the CDR3 DNA reads TGTGCCATCAGTGGGGCCAGGGGAAGCTACGAGCAGTACTTC.

This clone was observed once. J is TRBJ2-6 and V is TRBV2; TRBD1 agrees at 8 bases. In germline, CDR1 is SNHLY, CDR2 FYNNEI. This CDR3 is built from 15 residues. Trimming took 3 bases from V and 12 from J; bases not matched to a gene: 10. DNA of the CDR3: TGTGCCAGCAGTGATTACAGGGGGAAAGGTGTCGTCCTGACTTTC. It yields the protein CASSDYRGKGVVLTF.

The rearrangement links TRBV9 to TRBJ2-1; 10 nucleotides align to TRBD2. CDR3 size: 18 residues. The junction had 9 bases not matched to a gene; V was cut back by 0 bases and J by 3 bases. The germline CDR1 and CDR2 sequences are SGDLS and YYNGEE. CDR3 nucleotide sequence: TGTGCCAGCAGCGTAGAGGTAGCGGGGGGACCGATCTACAATGAGCAGTTCTTC. This sequence encodes CASSVEVAGGPIYNEQFF.

This sequence joins TRBV7-2 and TRBJ2-7; 8 nucleotides align to TRBD1. Germline CDR1 SGHTA, CDR2 FQGNSA. The V and J ends lost 5 bases and 1 base, in that order; junction bases with no gene match: 4. The CDR3 length is 14 residues. CDR3 in amino acids: CASSPRQGSYEQYF. The CDR3 coding sequence is TGTGCCAGCAGCCCCCGACAGGGGTCCTACGAGCAGTACTTC.

The sample holds one count of this clone. The rearrangement links TRBV7-3 to TRBJ2-1, with TRBD1 identical over 9 bases. CDR3 length: 15 residues. Germline assignment: CDR1 SGHTA and CDR2 FQGTGA. J lost 8 bases, V lost 5 bases, and 10 bases had no gene match. CDR3 coding DNA: TGTGCCAGCAGCAAAACCGGGACAGGGATCGATGAGCAGTTCTTC. It specifies CASSKTGTGIDEQFF.